This T cell receptor beta chain comes out of a study of early T cells in non-severe SARS-CoV-2 infection. General observations from the study: Anti-spike CD8 responses were favored in VDJdb matching, and private and CD4 specificities were missed.

Each CDR3 protein gets one entry after TCRdb re-called the 5' RACE reads with MiXCR. The sample lists about 34,000 distinct CDR3 sequences; roughly 5.7% were seen once. At least ten counts were recorded for this clonotype. Its antigen is still unknown. The CDR3 length is 12 residues. Trimming cost V 6 bases and J 4 bases, with 9 bases left between them. CDR1 is MDHEN, CDR2 SYDVKM, per germline. This chain joins TRBV28 and TRBJ2-5, with D possibly TRBD2 on 5 matching bases. Sequencing input: whole blood. This TCR came from an adult who was a healthcare worker with PCR-confirmed SARS-CoV-2 infection or an uninfected control (not recorded which). In DNA form, the CDR3 reads TGTGCCAGCAGGGCCACTAGAGAGACCCAGTACTTC. This translates into CASRATRETQYF.